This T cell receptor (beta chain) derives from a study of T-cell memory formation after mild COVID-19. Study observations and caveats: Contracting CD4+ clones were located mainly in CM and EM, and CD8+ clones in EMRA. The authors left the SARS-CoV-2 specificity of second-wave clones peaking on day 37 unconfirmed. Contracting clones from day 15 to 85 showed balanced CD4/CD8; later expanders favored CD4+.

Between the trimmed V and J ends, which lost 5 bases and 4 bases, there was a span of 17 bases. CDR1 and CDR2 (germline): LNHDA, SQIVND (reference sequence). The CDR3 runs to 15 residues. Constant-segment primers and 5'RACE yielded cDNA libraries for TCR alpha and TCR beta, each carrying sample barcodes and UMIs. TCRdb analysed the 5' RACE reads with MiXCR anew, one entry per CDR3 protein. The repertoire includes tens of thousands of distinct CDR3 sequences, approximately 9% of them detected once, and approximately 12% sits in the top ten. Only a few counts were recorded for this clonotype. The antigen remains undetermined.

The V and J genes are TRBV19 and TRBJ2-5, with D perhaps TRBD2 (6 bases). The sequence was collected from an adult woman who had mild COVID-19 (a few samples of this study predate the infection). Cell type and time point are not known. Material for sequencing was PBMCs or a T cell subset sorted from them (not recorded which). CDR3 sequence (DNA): TGTGCCAGTAGTCCCCGGGGGAGCAGGGCAGAGACCCAGTACTTC. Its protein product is CASSPRGSRAETQYF.